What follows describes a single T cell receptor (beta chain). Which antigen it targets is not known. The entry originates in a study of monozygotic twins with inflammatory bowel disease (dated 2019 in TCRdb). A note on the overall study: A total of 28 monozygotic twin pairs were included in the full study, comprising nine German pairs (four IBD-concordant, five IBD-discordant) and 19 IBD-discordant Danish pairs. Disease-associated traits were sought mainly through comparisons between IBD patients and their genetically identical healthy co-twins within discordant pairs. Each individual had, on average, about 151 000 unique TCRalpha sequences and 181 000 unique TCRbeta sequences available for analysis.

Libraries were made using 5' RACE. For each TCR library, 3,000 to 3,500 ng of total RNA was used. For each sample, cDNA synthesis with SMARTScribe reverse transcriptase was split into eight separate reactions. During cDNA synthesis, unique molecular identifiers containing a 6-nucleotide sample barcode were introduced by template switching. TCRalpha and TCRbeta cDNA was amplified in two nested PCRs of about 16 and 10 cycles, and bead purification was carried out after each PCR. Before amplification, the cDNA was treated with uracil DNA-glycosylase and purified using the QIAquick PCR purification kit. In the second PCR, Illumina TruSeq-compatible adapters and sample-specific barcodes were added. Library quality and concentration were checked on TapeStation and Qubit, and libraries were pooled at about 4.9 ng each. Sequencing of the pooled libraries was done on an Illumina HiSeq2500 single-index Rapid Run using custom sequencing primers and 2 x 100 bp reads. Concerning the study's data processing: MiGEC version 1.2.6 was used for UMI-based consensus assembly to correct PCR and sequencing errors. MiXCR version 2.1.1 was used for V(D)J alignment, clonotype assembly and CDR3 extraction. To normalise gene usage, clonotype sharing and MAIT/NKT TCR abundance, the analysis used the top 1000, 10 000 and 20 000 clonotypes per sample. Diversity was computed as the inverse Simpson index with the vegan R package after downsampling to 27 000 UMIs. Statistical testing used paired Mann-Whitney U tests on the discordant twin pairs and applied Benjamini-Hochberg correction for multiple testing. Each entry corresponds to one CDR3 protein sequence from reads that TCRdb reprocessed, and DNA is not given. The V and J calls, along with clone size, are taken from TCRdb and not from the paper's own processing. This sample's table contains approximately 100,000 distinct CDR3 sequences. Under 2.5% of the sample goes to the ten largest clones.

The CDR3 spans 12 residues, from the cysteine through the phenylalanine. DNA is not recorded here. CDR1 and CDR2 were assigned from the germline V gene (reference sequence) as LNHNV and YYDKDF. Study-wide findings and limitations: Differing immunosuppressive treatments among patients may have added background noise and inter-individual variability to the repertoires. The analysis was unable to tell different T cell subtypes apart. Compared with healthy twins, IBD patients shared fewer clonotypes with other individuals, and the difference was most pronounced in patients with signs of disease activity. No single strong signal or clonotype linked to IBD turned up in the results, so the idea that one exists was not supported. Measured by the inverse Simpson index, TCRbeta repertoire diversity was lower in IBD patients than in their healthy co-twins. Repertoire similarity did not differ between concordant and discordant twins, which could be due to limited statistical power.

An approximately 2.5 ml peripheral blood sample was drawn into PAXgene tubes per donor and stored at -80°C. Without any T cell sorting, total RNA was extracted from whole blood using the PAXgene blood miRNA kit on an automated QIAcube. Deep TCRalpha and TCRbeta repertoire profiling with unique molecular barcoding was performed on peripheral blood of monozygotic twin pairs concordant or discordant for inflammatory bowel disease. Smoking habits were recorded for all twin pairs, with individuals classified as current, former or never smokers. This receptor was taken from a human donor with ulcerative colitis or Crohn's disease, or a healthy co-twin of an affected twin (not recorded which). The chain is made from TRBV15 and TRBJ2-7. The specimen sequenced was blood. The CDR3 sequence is CATSRDLYEQYF.